Listed here are 9 T cell receptor beta chains from one sample, sequenced in a study of spatial heterogeneity in lung cancer. General study results and limits: Tumoral mutation counts were tracked by counts of expanded intratumoral alpha and beta TCRs.

Which antigens these TCRs recognize remains unknown. Each CDR3 protein gets one entry after TCRdb re-called the 5' RACE reads with MiXCR. The sample carries about 9,300 distinct CDR3 sequences, 5% to 6.5% recorded once. Regarding time point: sample taken at primary tumor resection. Specimen: lung tumor tissue, collected at surgery. Every receptor here comes from a male donor with early-stage non-small cell lung cancer.

This clonotype has at least ten counts. The gene calls are TRBV20-1 and TRBJ1-5; no clear D. Germline CDR1 DFQATT, CDR2 SNEGSKA (reference sequence). The CDR3 runs 15 residues. Trimming removed 5 bases at V and 1 base at J, with 15 bases between. The CDR3: CSAGKGGLSNQPQHF. CDR3 DNA sequence: TGCAGTGCTGGGAAGGGTGGATTGAGCAATCAGCCCCAGCATTTT.

By frequency in the sample, this clonotype is medium-sized (0.01 to 0.1%). The chain uses TRBV10-3 and TRBJ1-2; the match to TRBD1 covers 8 bases. Trimming cost V 0 bases and J 2 bases; bases outside gene matches: 8. The CDR3 runs to 17 residues. Germline V gene lookup returns CDR1 ENHRY and CDR2 SYGVKD. CDR3: CAISESEQGAWNYGYTF. The CDR3 nucleotides read TGTGCCATCAGTGAGTCAGAGCAGGGGGCATGGAACTATGGCTACACCTTC.

The genes are TRBV9 and TRBJ2-6; 7 positions match TRBD1. The length of the CDR3 is 18 residues. Per germline, CDR1 SGDLS and CDR2 YYNGEE. V lost 3 bases to trimming and J lost 0 bases; unmatched junction nucleotides: 9. The CDR3 DNA reads TGTGCCAGCAGCGGGGCAATGACAGGGCACTCTGGGGCCAACGTCCTGACTTTC. Its protein is CASSGAMTGHSGANVLTF.

This clonotype was seen at least ten times. The chain links TRBV4-1 to TRBJ1-2; D gene uncertain. CDR3 length equals 17 residues. V was trimmed by 0 bases and J by 3 bases, leaving 17 bases between them. Germline-derived CDR1 and CDR2 are MGHRA and YSYEKL. Written as DNA, the CDR3 is TGCGCCAGCAGCCAAGATTTACGGCCCCTATTTGACTATGGCTACACCTTC. Translation gives CASSQDLRPLFDYGYTF.

This clonotype was counted ten times or more. This chain joins TRBV7-8 and TRBJ2-5; 12 bases agree with TRBD2. In germline, CDR1 is SGHVS, CDR2 FQNEAQ. This CDR3 is 13 amino acids long. The J segment lost 7 bases and the V segment lost 5 bases, leaving 2 bases of the junction unmatched. CDR3 amino acids: CASSPSGGATQYF. The CDR3 DNA sequence: TGTGCCAGCAGCCCTAGCGGGGGGGCGACCCAGTACTTC.

This clonotype was picked up many times. The chain recombines TRBV11-2 with TRBJ1-5; D is unresolved. Per germline, CDR1 SGHAT and CDR2 FQNNGV. The CDR3 covers 16 residues. V was clipped by 3 bases and J by 2 bases, with 14 bases between them. CDR3 DNA sequence: TGTGCCAGCAGCTTGGGCACGCACGGTGGCAATCAGCCCCAGCATTTT. Encoded protein: CASSLGTHGGNQPQHF.

This clonotype was recorded many times. The CDR3 reads CASSRRIPSTDTQYF. The CDR3 DNA is TGTGCCAGCAGCCGCCGGATCCCGAGCACAGATACGCAGTATTTT. The chain combines TRBV14 with TRBJ2-3; D is uncertain. Trimming stripped 4 bases from V and 0 bases from J, with 11 bases between. The germline gives CDR1 SGHDN, CDR2 FVKESK. The CDR3 is made up of 15 amino acids.

This clonotype turned up a few times. This chain uses TRBV24-1 with TRBJ1-5, with no clear D. Trimming shortened V by 2 bases and J by 6 bases, and 10 bases separated the two germline ends. Germline values: CDR1 KGHDR, CDR2 SFDVKD. The CDR3 is 14 amino acids. CDR3 coding DNA: TGTGCCACCAGTGATTCCCGGATGGGTCAGCCCCAGCATTTT. Translating it yields CATSDSRMGQPQHF.

This clonotype qualifies as medium-sized. This chain uses TRBV5-4 with TRBJ2-3; D is ambiguous. Trimming cost V 4 bases and J 4 bases, with 10 bases left between them. The CDR3 has 13 residues. The germline V gene has CDR1 SGHNT and CDR2 YYREEE (reference sequence). The CDR3: CASSPWAADTQYF. CDR3 nucleotides: TGTGCCAGCAGCCCGTGGGCGGCAGATACGCAGTATTTT.